This TCR beta chain was obtained from a study of cytomegalovirus exposure and HLA in healthy donors. The CDR3 is 15 amino acids. Germline V gene lookup returns CDR1 WSHSY and CDR2 SAAADI. With 0 bases removed from V and 3 bases from J, the gap between germline ends came to 12 bases. This clone was seen only once. Assay: immunoSEQ multiplex PCR; the TCRdb copy retains only in-frame clones and omits some. The sample contains 300,000 to 400,000 clones, 70% to 90% of which appear only once. The clonotype comes from a man aged 25 to 45 in good health and CMV-seronegative. Sequenced input: PBMCs. V is TRBV10-2 and J is TRBJ2-7; the D gene is possibly TRBD1 (6 bases). CDR3 in DNA: TGCGCCAGCAGTGAGTCCCGGGACACTAACTACGAGCAGTACTTC. Translating it yields CASSESRDTNYEQYF.